The next 27 T cell receptor beta chains were all read from a single sample in a study of regulatory T cells in long-lasting Graves disease. Arm-PCR of CDR3 regions and iRepertoire HTBI primers were used to build TCR beta libraries. TCRdb processed the multiplex PCR reads anew with MiXCR; each CDR3 protein has one entry. The table includes some 250,000 distinct CDR3 sequences, 15% to 20% detected once. Time point indicated: newly diagnosed GD, antithyroid drugs for less than 3 months. Preparation of the TCR library used RNA extracted from PBMCs. Separately, the same data were catalogued under a study of T cells in Graves' hyperthyroidism and ophthalmopathy.

The starting material was peripheral blood mononuclear cells (PBMCs), obtained at new diagnosis, from a patient treated with antithyroid drugs. The receptors were sampled from a woman between 25 and 40 years old with Graves disease.

This clonotype was counted many times. The chain links TRBV15 to TRBJ1-2, with D perhaps TRBD1 (5 bases). The CDR3 is made up of 14 amino acids. Germline loops: CDR1 LNHNV, CDR2 YYDKDF (reference sequence). V lost 1 base to trimming and J lost 2 bases, with 8 bases between them. The CDR3 protein is CATSRGGQNYGYTF. Written as DNA, the CDR3 is TGTGCCACCAGCAGAGGAGGACAAAACTATGGCTACACCTTC.

This clonotype was found many times. J is TRBJ1-1 and V is TRBV25-1, with TRBD1 identical over 9 bases. This CDR3 is 18 amino acids long. In germline, CDR1 is MGHDK, CDR2 SYGVNS. The J segment lost 0 bases and the V segment lost 1 base, leaving 9 bases of the junction unmatched. CDR3 amino acids: CASSESVLRDRVNTEAFF. DNA for the CDR3: TGTGCCAGCAGTGAATCGGTGCTCCGGGACAGGGTGAACACTGAAGCTTTCTTT. The whole variable domain, filled in from reference TRBV25-1 and TRBJ1-1, reads EADIYQTPRYLVIGTGKKITLECSQTMGHDKMYWYQQDPGMELHLIHYSYGVNSTEKGDLSSESTVSRIRTEHFPLTLESARPSHTSQYLCASSESVLRDRVNTEAFFGQGTRLTVV.

This clonotype has at least ten counts. Its ends do not fully match the called genes, so a read error is possible. V and J are TRBV13 and TRBJ1-1; D perhaps matches TRBD1 (5 bases). This CDR3 contains 14 residues. From germline, CDR1 is PRHDT and CDR2 FYEKMQ (reference sequence). DNA of the CDR3: TGCGCCAGCAGCTTGGGTGGTGGGGCCACTGAAGCTTTCTTT. Amino acid sequence: CASSLGGGATEAFF.

There are many counts of this clonotype. V gene TRBV6-1 combines with J gene TRBJ1-1, with TRBD1 as a possible D gene (5 bases). V was trimmed by 8 bases and J by 1 base, leaving 11 bases between them. The CDR3 covers 13 residues. In germline, CDR1 is MNHNS, CDR2 SASEGT. The CDR3 DNA sequence: TGTGCCAGCGGCGACAGCGCGAACACTGAAGCTTTCTTT. Protein: CASGDSANTEAFF.

Many counts were recorded for this clonotype. Mismatch with germline at one junction end may stem from a read error. This rearrangement joins TRBV6-2 or TRBV6-3 to TRBJ1-2; 8 nucleotides line up with TRBD1. This CDR3 is 15 amino acids long. Germline V CDR1 and CDR2: MNHEY, SVGEGT. In DNA, the CDR3 is TGCGCCAGCAGTGAGTCACAGGGGGGACACTATGGCTACACCTTC. Its translation is CASSESQGGHYGYTF.

This clonotype occurred many times. V and J are TRBV3-1 and TRBJ1-1; 8 nucleotides match TRBD1. This CDR3 contains 17 residues. V shed 4 bases and J 3 bases; nucleotides not matched to a gene: 13. Germline CDR1 LGHDT, CDR2 YNNKEL (reference sequence). Written as DNA, the CDR3 is TGTGCCAGCAGCCCCAACTCCCGGACAGGGTTGGACACTGAAGCTTTCTTT. It codes for CASSPNSRTGLDTEAFF.

This clonotype was counted ten times or more. The J gene is TRBJ2-3, the V gene TRBV12-3 or TRBV12-4, with D possibly TRBD2 on 6 matching bases. CDR3 length equals 14 residues. V was clipped by 3 bases and J by 4 bases, with 11 bases between them. The CDR3 bases are TGTGCCAGCAGTTTCCGACTAGTCGCAGATACGCAGTATTTT. It codes for CASSFRLVADTQYF.

This clonotype came up many times. This chain joins TRBV5-8 and TRBJ2-7; D not resolved. This CDR3 is 13 amino acids long. The germline CDR1 and CDR2 sequences are SGHTS and YDEGEE. V was trimmed by 0 bases and J by 0 bases, leaving 4 bases between them. In DNA form, the CDR3 reads TGTGCCAGCAGCTTGGAGCACTCCTACGAGCAGTACTTC. Amino acid sequence: CASSLEHSYEQYF. Full variable domain (remainder filled in from reference TRBV5-8 and TRBJ2-7): EAGVTQSPTHLIKTRGQQATLRCSPISGHTSVYWYQQALGLGLQFLLWYDEGEERNRGNFPPRFSGRQFPNYSSELNVNALELEDSALYLCASSLEHSYEQYFGPGTRLTVT.

There are many counts of this clonotype. CDR3 in amino acids: CASSFGRSSYEQYF. In DNA, the CDR3 is TGTGCCAGCAGTTTCGGACGTAGCTCCTACGAGCAGTACTTC. V and J are TRBV6-4 and TRBJ2-7; unclear D gene. This CDR3 contains 14 residues. Trimming removed 5 bases at V and 0 bases at J, with 11 bases between. Germline V lookup: CDR1 MRHNA, CDR2 SNTAGT.

This clonotype was counted at least ten times. The genes are TRBV24-1 and TRBJ2-3; TRBD2 agrees at 8 bases. The length of the CDR3 is 15 residues. CDR1 and CDR2 from the germline V gene are KGHDR and SFDVKD. Trimming removed 4 bases from V and 5 bases from J; junction bases left unmatched: 7. CDR3 region: CATSDSGGREDTQYF. The CDR3 region has the DNA TGTGCCACCAGTGACAGCGGGGGTAGGGAAGATACGCAGTATTTT.

Concerning this clonotype: Just one base apart from a much larger clone, this may be a read error. The rearrangement uses TRBV2 and TRBJ2-5; D is tentatively TRBD1 or TRBD2 (5 bases each). Germline-derived CDR1 and CDR2 are SNHLY and FYNNEI. This CDR3 is built from 15 residues. Here the CDR3 reads CAGSFVRGSQETQYF. The CDR3 DNA reads as TGTGCCGGCAGCTTCGTGAGGGGATCCCAAGAGACCCAGTACTTC.

This clonotype has just a few counts. The V and J genes are TRBV4-2 and TRBJ2-3; 13 bases fit TRBD2. The CDR3 extends over 18 amino acids. Trimming removed 4 bases from V and 2 bases from J; junction bases left unmatched: 9. CDR1 and CDR2 from the germline V gene are LGHNA and YNFKEQ. For the CDR3, the DNA is TGTGCCAGCAGCCGGCGACTAGCGGGGGGCCTTAACACAGATACGCAGTATTTT. This gives the protein CASSRRLAGGLNTDTQYF.

This clonotype appeared many times. CDR3 region: CATPPRQPQHF. The CDR3 region has the DNA TGTGCCACCCCTCCCCGACAGCCCCAGCATTTT. The gene calls are TRBV7-3 and TRBJ1-5; D gene uncertain. The V and J ends lost 10 bases and 7 bases respectively, with 11 bases between them. The germline gives CDR1 SGHTA, CDR2 FQGTGA. The CDR3 sequence is 11 residues long.

This clonotype came up many times. A much larger clone differs by one base, so this may be a read error. The CDR3 does not end in the conserved phenylalanine or tryptophan, so this is likely a read error. The chain couples TRBV20-1 to TRBJ2-5, with a tentative D call TRBD2 (5 bases). Trimming took 0 bases from V and 7 from J, leaving 15 bases between them. Germline CDR1 and CDR2: DFQATT and SNEGSKA (reference sequence). CDR3 length: 14 residues. The CDR3 loop is CSARDLGLVGTQYL. CDR3 DNA sequence: TGCAGTGCTAGAGATCTCGGACTCGTGGGGACCCAGTACCTC.

This clonotype was counted at least ten times. The J gene is TRBJ1-5, the V gene TRBV20-1; the match to TRBD1 covers 11 bases. Germline values: CDR1 DFQATT, CDR2 SNEGSKA (reference sequence). V was clipped by 5 bases and J by 4 bases; unmatched bases: 4. This CDR3 is 14 amino acids long. The CDR3 region has the DNA TGCAGTGCTGGACAGGGGGCGGTTAATCAGCCCCAGCATTTT. Translating gives CSAGQGAVNQPQHF.

This clonotype was counted many times. The J gene is TRBJ1-1, the V gene TRBV10-3, with D perhaps TRBD1 (5 bases). Germline V gives CDR1 ENHRY, CDR2 SYGVKD. The CDR3 totals 16 residues. Trimming left V 0 bases short and J 1 base short, with 12 bases between. CDR3 amino acids: CAISESTPGQNTEAFF. The CDR3 nucleotides are TGTGCCATCAGTGAGTCGACACCCGGACAGAACACTGAAGCTTTCTTT.

This clonotype occurred many times. The V and J genes are TRBV5-1 and TRBJ1-1, with TRBD1 identical over 9 bases. After removal of 5 bases from V and 4 bases from J, the junction contained 12 bases not matched to a gene. Looked up from germline, CDR1 is SGHRS and CDR2 is YFSETQ. CDR3 length: 16 residues. The CDR3 region is CASSRRQGVASTEAFF. The CDR3 nucleotides read TGCGCCAGCAGTCGGCGACAGGGGGTAGCGAGCACTGAAGCTTTCTTT.

The rearrangement uses TRBV20-1 and TRBJ2-1; the match to TRBD2 covers 8 bases. Germline-derived CDR1 and CDR2 are DFQATT and SNEGSKA (reference sequence). Trimming took 0 bases from V and 7 from J; bases not matched to a gene: 5. There are 14 residues in the CDR3. CDR3 sequence: CSARDSGGGNEQFF. CDR3 DNA sequence: TGCAGTGCTAGAGACAGCGGGGGAGGGAATGAGCAGTTCTTC.

The chain carries TRBV7-8 and TRBJ2-6; a weak D match, TRBD1 (6 bases). The CDR3 contains 17 residues. V was shortened by 8 bases and J by 1 base, with 18 bases between the two germline ends. From germline, CDR1 is SGHVS and CDR2 FQNEAQ. CDR3 sequence (DNA): TGTGCCAGCCGGCGGACAGTCCCGGGGTCTGGGGCCAACGTCCTGACTTTC. Protein sequence: CASRRTVPGSGANVLTF.

This clonotype was counted many times. The rearrangement joins TRBV19 to TRBJ1-1; D is uncertain. The CDR3 length is 11 residues. V lost 7 bases and J 4 bases, leaving 7 bases between the germline ends. Germline V lookup: CDR1 LNHDA, CDR2 SQIVND (reference sequence). CDR3 protein: CASIGGTEAFF. CDR3 nucleotide sequence: TGTGCCAGTATTGGCGGCACTGAAGCTTTCTTT.

There are a few counts of this clonotype. The chain is built from TRBV29-1 and TRBJ2-2; D is unclear. Trimming pared 3 bases from V and 8 bases from J, leaving 4 bases between. CDR1 is SQVTM, CDR2 ANQGSEA, per germline. The CDR3 is 10 amino acids. The CDR3 loop is CSVEQGELFF. Written as DNA, the CDR3 is TGCAGCGTTGAGCAGGGGGAGCTGTTTTTT.

A note on this clonotype: A much more abundant neighbour one base away suggests this may be a read error. The CDR3 loop is CASGQLVDKKEKLFF. CDR3 nucleotides: TGTGCCAGCGGACAGCTGGTGGACAAAAAAGAAAAACTGTTTTTT. This chain connects TRBV27 to TRBJ1-4; TRBD1 might be the D (6 bases). This CDR3 is built from 15 residues. The V gene lost 8 bases and the J gene lost 8 bases, with 21 bases spanning the gap. Germline-derived CDR1 and CDR2 are MNHEY and SMNVEV (reference sequence).

Ten or more counts support this clonotype. Here the CDR3 reads CASSLVGTGDSEQYF. The CDR3 nucleotides are TGCGCCAGCAGCTTGGTGGGGACAGGGGACTCCGAGCAGTACTTC. V and J are TRBV5-1 and TRBJ2-7; the match to TRBD1 covers 10 bases. CDR3 length: 15 amino acids. Losses at the gene ends were 0 bases for V and 6 bases for J; bases not matched to a gene: 6. Germline assignment: CDR1 SGHRS and CDR2 YFSETQ.

This clonotype came up many times. This chain joins TRBV10-3 and TRBJ2-2; possible D gene TRBD2, 7 bases. The germline V gene encodes CDR1 ENHRY and CDR2 SYGVKD. The CDR3 consists of 16 residues. V lost 5 bases and J lost 6, with 19 bases in between. The CDR3 DNA follows: TGTGCCATCAGTTCGTGGGGGGCGGGGGCGTCCGGGGAGCTGTTTTTT. Amino acid sequence: CAISSWGAGASGELFF.

The sample holds a few counts of this clonotype. The chain combines TRBV27 with TRBJ1-2; the D gene is possibly TRBD1 (5 bases). V lost 1 base and J 3 bases, leaving 12 bases between the germline ends. This CDR3 region has 15 residues. Germline CDR1 reads MNHEY; CDR2 reads SMNVEV (reference sequence). For the CDR3, the DNA is TGTGCCAGCAGTTTATTCGAGACAGACGACTATGGCTACACCTTC. This translates into CASSLFETDDYGYTF.

This clonotype was counted at least ten times. In nucleotides, the CDR3 is TGTGCCACCAGCAGACTTTTGTCCGGGGAGCTGTTTTTT. Residues: CATSRLLSGELFF. This chain joins TRBV15 and TRBJ2-2; D gene ambiguous. The CDR3 loop spans 13 amino acids. Germline CDR1 and CDR2: LNHNV and YYDKDF (reference sequence). Trimming pared 2 bases from V and 6 bases from J, leaving 7 bases between.

Points on this clonotype: A junction boundary mismatches the germline segment, possibly from a read error. The V gene is TRBV7-7, the J gene TRBJ1-6; D remains ambiguous. Germline assignment: CDR1 SSHAT and CDR2 FNYEAQ (reference sequence). The CDR3 totals 13 residues. The CDR3 sequence: CASSLVEDSPLHF. The CDR3 nucleotides read TGTGCTAGCAGCTTAGTAGAGGACTCACCCCTCCACTTT.